This record covers a single T cell receptor beta chain. The antigen remains unidentified. Bead-separated CD4+, CD4+CD8+, CD57+ or CD56+ fractions, or PBMC, were used. This sample was taken from a study of STAT5B mutations in CD4+ large granular lymphocyte leukemia. The survey-level immunoSEQ assay was used. The data were produced by immunoSEQ multiplex PCR, yet TCRdb's version contains in-frame clones alone and is incomplete. The sample shows more than 6,000 clones, about three quarters of them seen only once. Study observations and caveats: Higher CD4+ than CD8+ T-LGLL clonality might reflect small sample size.

The CDR3 runs to 15 residues. CDR1 is SGHRS and CDR2 is YFSETQ in the germline V gene. V lost 0 bases, J lost 0 bases, and 7 bases lay in between. This TCR was recovered from a woman aged 70 to 79 with CD4+ T-cell large granular lymphocyte leukemia. The material sequenced was PBMCs. The chain has TRBV5-1 and TRBJ2-1, with D perhaps given as TRBD1 or TRBD2 (5 bases each). CDR3 in amino acids: CASSLDGGSYNEQFF. In DNA form, the CDR3 reads TGCGCCAGCAGCTTGGATGGGGGCTCCTACAATGAGCAGTTCTTC.